This T cell receptor (beta chain) was recovered during a study of OX40 agonist ivuxolimab in advanced cancers. In the study overall: The diagnoses of dose-escalation patients were hepatocellular carcinoma, melanoma, renal cell or head and neck cancer.

Trimming cost V 0 bases and J 4 bases; bases outside gene matches: 9. CDR1 SEHNR and CDR2 FQNEAQ come from the germline V gene (reference sequence). The CDR3 has 16 residues. Libraries were prepared by immunoSEQ multiplex PCR; TCRdb keeps only in-frame clonotypes and omits some of them. The sample shows about 70,000 clones, 88% of them seen only once. V is TRBV7-9 and J is TRBJ2-7; 7 bases are shared with TRBD2. The specimen was CD4+ or CD8+ T cells sorted from blood, collected in a trial of the OX40 agonist ivuxolimab. The origin of this receptor is an adult with an advanced solid tumor such as melanoma, head and neck, liver or kidney cancer. The CDR3, as DNA: TGTGCCAGCAGCTTAGCGGCGCTAGCGGACGATTACGAGCAGTACTTC. Protein: CASSLAALADDYEQYF.